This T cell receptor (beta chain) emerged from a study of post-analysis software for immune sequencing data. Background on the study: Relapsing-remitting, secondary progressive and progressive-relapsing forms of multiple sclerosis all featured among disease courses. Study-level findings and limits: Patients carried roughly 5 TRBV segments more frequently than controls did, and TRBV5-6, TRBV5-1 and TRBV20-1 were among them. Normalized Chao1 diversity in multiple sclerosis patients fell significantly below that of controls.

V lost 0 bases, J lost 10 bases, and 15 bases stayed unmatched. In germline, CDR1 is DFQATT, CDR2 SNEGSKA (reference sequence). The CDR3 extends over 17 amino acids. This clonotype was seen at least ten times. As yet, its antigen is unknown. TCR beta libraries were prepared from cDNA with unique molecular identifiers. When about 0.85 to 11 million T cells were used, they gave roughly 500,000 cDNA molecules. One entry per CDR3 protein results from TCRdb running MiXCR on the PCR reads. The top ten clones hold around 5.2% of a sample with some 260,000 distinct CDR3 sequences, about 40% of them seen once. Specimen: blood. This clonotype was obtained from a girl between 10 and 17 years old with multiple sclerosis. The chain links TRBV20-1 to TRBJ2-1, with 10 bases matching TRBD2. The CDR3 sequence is CSARDQAASGGRREQFF. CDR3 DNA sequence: TGCAGTGCTAGAGATCAGGCGGCTAGCGGGGGTAGGAGAGAGCAGTTCTTC.